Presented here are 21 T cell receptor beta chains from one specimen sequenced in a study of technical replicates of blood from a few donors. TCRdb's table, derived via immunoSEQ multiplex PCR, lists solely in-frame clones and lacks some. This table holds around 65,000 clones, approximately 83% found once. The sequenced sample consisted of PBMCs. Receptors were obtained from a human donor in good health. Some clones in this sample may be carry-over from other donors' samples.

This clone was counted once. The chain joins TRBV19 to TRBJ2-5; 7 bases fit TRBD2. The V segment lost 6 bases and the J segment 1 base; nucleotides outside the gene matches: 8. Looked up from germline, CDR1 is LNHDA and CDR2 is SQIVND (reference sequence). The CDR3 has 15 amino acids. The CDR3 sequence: CASSLGSGTQETQYF. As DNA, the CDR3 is TGTGCCAGTAGCCTAGGAAGCGGGACCCAAGAGACCCAGTACTTC.

The CDR3 sequence: CASSYRGPGNTIYF. The CDR3 nucleotides read TGTGCCAGCAGTTACAGGGGGCCTGGAAACACCATATATTTT. The V and J genes are TRBV5-4 and TRBJ1-3; 9 nucleotides align to TRBD1. The trim removed 5 bases at V and 2 bases at J, leaving 2 bases unmatched. Germline V gene data show CDR1 as SGHNT and CDR2 as YYREEE (reference sequence). The CDR3 has 14 amino acids.

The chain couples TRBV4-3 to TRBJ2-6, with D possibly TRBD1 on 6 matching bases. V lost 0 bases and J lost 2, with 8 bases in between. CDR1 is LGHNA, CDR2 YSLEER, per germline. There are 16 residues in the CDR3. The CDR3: CASSQDTGTGANVLTF. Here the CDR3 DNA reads TGCGCCAGCAGCCAAGATACAGGGACTGGGGCCAACGTCCTGACTTTC.

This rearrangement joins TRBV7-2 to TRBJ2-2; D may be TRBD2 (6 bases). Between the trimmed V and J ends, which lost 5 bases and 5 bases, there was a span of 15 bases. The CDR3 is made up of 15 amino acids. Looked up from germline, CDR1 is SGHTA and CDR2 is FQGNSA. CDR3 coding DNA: TGTGCCAGCAGCCTGGACTATCTGAGGACCGGGGAGCTGTTTTTT. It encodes CASSLDYLRTGELFF.

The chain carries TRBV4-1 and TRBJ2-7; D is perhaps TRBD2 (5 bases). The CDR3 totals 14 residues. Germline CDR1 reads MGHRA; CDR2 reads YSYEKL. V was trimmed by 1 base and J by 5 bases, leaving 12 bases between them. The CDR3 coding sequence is TGCGCCAGCAGCCAAGGGACTCTTAGGAACGAGCAGTACTTC. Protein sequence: CASSQGTLRNEQYF.

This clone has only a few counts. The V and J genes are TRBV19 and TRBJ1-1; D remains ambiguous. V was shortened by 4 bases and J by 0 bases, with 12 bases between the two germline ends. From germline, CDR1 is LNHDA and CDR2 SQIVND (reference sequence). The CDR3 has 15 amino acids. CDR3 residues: CASSRGEAMNTEAFF. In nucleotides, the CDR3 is TGTGCCAGTAGTAGGGGAGAGGCAATGAACACTGAAGCTTTCTTT.

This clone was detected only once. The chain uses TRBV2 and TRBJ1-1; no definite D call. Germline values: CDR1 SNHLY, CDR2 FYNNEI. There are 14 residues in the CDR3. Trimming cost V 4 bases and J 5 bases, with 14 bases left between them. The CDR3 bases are TGTGCCAGCAGTGCTAAGCGAATAGAGACTGAAGCTTTCTTT. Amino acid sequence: CASSAKRIETEAFF.

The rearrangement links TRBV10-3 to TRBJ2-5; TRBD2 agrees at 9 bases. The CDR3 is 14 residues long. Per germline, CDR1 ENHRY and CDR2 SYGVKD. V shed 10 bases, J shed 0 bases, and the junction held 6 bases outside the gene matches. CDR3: CATGPSGNQETQYF. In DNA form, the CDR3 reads TGTGCCACAGGGCCTAGCGGGAACCAAGAGACCCAGTACTTC.

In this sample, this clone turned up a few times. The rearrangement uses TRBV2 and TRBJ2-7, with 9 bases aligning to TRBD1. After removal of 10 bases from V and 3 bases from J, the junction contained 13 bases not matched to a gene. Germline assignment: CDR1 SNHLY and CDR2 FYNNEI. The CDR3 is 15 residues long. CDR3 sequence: CAIPTRTGADYEQYF. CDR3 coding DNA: TGTGCCATCCCCACACGGACAGGGGCCGACTACGAGCAGTACTTC.

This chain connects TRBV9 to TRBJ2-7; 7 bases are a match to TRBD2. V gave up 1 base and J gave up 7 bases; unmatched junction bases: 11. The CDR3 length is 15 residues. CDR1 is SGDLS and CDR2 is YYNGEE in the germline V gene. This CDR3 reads CASSVSTGGLREQYF. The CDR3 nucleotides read TGTGCCAGCAGCGTAAGTACGGGAGGTCTCCGGGAGCAGTACTTC.

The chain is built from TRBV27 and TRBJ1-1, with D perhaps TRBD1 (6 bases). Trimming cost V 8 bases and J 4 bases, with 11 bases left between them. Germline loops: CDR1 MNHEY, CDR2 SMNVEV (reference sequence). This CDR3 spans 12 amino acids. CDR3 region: CASRRGSTEAFF. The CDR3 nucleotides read TGTGCCAGCCGTAGGGGGAGCACTGAAGCTTTCTTT.

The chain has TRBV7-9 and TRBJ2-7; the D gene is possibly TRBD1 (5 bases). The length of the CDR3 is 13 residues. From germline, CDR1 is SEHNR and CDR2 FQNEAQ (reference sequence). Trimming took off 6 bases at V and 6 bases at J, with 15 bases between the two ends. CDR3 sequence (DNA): TGTGCCAGCAGAGACACCAAGGGGTCCGAGCAGTACTTC. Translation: CASRDTKGSEQYF. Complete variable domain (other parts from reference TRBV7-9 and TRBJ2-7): DTGVSQNPRHKITKRGQNVTFRCDPISEHNRLYWYRQTLGQGPEFLTYFQNEAQLEKSRLLSDRFSAERPKGSFSTLEIQRTEQGDSAMYLCASRDTKGSEQYFGPGTRLTVT.

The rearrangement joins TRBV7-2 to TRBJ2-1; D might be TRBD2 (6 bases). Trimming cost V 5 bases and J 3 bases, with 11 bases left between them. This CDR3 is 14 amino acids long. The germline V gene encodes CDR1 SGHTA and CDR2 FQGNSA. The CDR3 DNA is TGTGCCAGCAGCCCAGCGGGCTACTACAATGAGCAGTTCTTC. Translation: CASSPAGYYNEQFF.

CDR3 in amino acids: CASSLSGPARDNEQFF. In DNA form, the CDR3 reads TGCGCCAGCAGCTTGTCCGGCCCCGCTCGGGACAATGAGCAGTTCTTC. This chain links TRBV5-1 with TRBJ2-1; D not certain. Germline lookup yields CDR1 SGHRS and CDR2 YFSETQ. Trimming shortened V by 1 base and J by 5 bases, and 16 bases separated the two germline ends. The CDR3 is 16 residues long.

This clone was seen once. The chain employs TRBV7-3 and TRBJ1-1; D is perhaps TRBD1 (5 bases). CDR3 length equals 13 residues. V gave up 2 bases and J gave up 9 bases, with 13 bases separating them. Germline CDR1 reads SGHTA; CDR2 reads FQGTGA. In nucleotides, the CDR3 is TGTGCCAGCAGCTTAGACGGGGGGGGTCAAGCTTTCTTT. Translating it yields CASSLDGGGQAFF. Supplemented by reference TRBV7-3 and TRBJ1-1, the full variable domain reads GAGVSQTPSNKVTEKGKYVELRCDPISGHTALYWYRQSLGQGPEFLIYFQGTGAADDSGLPNDRFFAVRPEGSVSTLKIQRTERGDSAVYLCASSLDGGGQAFFGQGTRLTVV.

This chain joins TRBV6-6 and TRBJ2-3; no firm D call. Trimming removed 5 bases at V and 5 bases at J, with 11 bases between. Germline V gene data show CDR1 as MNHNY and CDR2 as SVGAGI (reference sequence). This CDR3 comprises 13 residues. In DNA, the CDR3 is TGTGCCAGCAGTACCCCAGTTGGAGATACGCAGTATTTT. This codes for CASSTPVGDTQYF.

The CDR3 reads CAIRPGQGMQGYTF. The CDR3 DNA follows: TGTGCCATACGCCCGGGACAGGGGATGCAGGGCTACACCTTC. The rearrangement joins TRBV10-3 to TRBJ1-2; 10 bases fit TRBD1. Germline loops: CDR1 ENHRY, CDR2 SYGVKD. The CDR3 has 14 amino acids. The ends lost 9 bases at V and 8 bases at J; junction bases unmatched: 12.

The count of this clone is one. CDR3: CASSQDRQSSYNEQFF. CDR3 bases: TGCGCCAGCAGCCAAGATCGACAGAGCTCCTACAATGAGCAGTTCTTC. The chain recombines TRBV4-3 with TRBJ2-1, with D tentatively TRBD1 (5 bases). The length of the CDR3 is 16 residues. V gave up 0 bases and J gave up 0 bases, with 9 bases separating them. From germline, CDR1 is LGHNA and CDR2 YSLEER.

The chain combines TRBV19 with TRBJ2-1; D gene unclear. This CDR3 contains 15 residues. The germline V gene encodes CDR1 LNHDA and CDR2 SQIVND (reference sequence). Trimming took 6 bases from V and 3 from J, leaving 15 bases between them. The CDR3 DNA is TGTGCCAGTAGCCCGGAGTCCTGGAGCTACAATGAGCAGTTCTTC. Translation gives CASSPESWSYNEQFF.

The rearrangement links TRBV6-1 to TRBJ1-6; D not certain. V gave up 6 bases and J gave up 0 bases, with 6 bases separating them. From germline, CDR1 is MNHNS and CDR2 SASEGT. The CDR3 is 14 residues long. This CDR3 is CASRQSSYNSPLHF. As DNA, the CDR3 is TGTGCCAGCAGACAGAGCTCCTATAATTCACCCCTCCACTTT.

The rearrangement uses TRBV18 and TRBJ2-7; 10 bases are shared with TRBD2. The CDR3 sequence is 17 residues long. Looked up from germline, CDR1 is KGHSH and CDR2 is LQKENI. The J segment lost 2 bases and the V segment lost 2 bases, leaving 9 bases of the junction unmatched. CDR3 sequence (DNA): TGTGCCAGCTCACCAGCTAGCGGGGGCCCTACTACCTACGAGCAGTACTTC. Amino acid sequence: CASSPASGGPTTYEQYF.